Below, one T cell receptor beta chain is given with its context. Its antigen specificity is not known. Per-base qualities were not stored, and no clone one base away is much larger. The entry originates in a study of metastatic and nonmetastatic thyroid tumors (TCRdb year 2020). In terms of the full investigation: Repertoires from peripheral blood and from tumor or nodule tissue samples of malignant and benign thyroid patients were compared.

Results the study describes overall, beyond this receptor: In both blood and tumor samples, TCR beta diversity was reported to be significantly higher in malignant tumors than in benign nodules.

None of the patients had been given any treatment before thyroid surgery. The study retrospectively analysed patient clinical samples collected from the early 2010s to the late 2010s using T-cell receptor beta sequencing. The library relied on PCR. Sequencer: Illumina HiSeq 4000. High-throughput sequencing was used to profile the CDR3 region of the TCR beta-chain in every patient. The authors' pipeline ran thus. Drawing on CDR3 differences between clinicopathological groups, the researchers built a classifier meant to tell apart patients with distant-metastatic papillary thyroid cancer. To measure repertoire diversity the researchers used the Shannon index, while the Morisita-Horn index served to gauge how similar the tumor and blood repertoires were. The public sequencing data were trimmed at Q25 with fastp and processed into clonotypes with MiXCR by TCRdb, which kept only in-frame beta chains. The V and J calls come from TCRdb's annotation, not from the publication. Across this sample there are about 16,000 clones, with 30% to 40% seen only once. Clones ranked in the top ten supply about 11% of the sample.

Trimming accounts for 5 bases at V and 7 bases at J, while the number of junction bases matched to no gene is 9. Based on the germline V gene, the CDR1 and CDR2 sequences are SGHTA and FQGNSA. The CDR3 has 15 amino acids, counting the end cysteine and phenylalanine. Only CDR3 DNA remains: 45 bases, in frame from the first base. The sequenced sample consisted of blood. The chain couples TRBV7-2 to TRBJ2-2, with TRBD1 identical over 8 junction bases. This receptor was obtained from a female donor with papillary thyroid cancer or a benign thyroid nodule (not recorded which). Some clones in this sample may be carry-over from other donors' samples. The CDR3 protein sequence reads: CASSTRGHLGGELFF. The DNA sequence reads TGTGCCAGCAGCACCAGGGGGCATCTCGGCGGGGAGCTGTTTTTT.